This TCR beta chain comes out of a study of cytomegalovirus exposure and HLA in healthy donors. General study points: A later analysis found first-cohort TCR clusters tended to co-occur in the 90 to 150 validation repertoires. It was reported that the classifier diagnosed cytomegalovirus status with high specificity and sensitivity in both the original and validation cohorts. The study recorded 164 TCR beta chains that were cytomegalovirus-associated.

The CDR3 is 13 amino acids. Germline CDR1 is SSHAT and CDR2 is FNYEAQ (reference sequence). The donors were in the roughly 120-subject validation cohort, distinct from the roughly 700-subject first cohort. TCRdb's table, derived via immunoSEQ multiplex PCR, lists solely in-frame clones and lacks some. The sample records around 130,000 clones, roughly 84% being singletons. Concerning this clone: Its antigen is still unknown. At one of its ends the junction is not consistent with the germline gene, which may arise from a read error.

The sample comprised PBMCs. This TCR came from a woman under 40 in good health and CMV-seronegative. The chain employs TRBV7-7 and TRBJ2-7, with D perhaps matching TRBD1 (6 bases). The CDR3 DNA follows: TGTGCTAGCAGCCCTGGACAGCCCTACGAGCAGTACTTC. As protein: CASSPGQPYEQYF.